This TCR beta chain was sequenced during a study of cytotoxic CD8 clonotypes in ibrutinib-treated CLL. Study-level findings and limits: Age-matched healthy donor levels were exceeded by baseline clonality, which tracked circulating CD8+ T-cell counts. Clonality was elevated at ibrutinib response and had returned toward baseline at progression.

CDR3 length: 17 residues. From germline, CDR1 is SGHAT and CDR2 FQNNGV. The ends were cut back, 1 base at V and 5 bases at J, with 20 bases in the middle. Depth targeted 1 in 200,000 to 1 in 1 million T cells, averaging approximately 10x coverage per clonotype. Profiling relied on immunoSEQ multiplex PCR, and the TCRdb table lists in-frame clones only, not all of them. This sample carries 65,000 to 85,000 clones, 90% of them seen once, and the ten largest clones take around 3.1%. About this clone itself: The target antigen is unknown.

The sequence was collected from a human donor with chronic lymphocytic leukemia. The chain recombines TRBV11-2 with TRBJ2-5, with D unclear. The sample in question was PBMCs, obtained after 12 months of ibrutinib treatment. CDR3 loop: CASSLVGVGRREETQYF. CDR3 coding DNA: TGTGCCAGCAGCTTAGTCGGAGTCGGCAGGCGAGAGGAGACCCAGTACTTC.